This T cell receptor beta chain was captured in a study of cytomegalovirus exposure and HLA in healthy donors. Germline CDR1 reads LGHNA; CDR2 reads YNFKEQ. The trim removed 0 bases at V and 1 base at J, leaving 6 bases unmatched. The CDR3 sequence is 17 residues long. PCR amplification relied on 60 Vbeta primers (plus 13 Jbeta primers). Sequenced by immunoSEQ multiplex PCR; TCRdb stores in-frame clones only, minus some. The sample comprises about 210,000 clones, about 83% of which are singletons, and more than 8.5% rests with the top ten. The source of this sequence is a woman aged 50 to 60 in good health and CMV-seropositive. This chain connects TRBV4-2 to TRBJ1-2; 9 bases align to TRBD1. The specimen sequenced was PBMCs. CDR3 region: CASSQDGTGSGNYGYTF. In nucleotides, the CDR3 is TGTGCCAGCAGCCAAGATGGGACAGGGTCGGGTAACTATGGCTACACCTTC.